What follows are 30 T cell receptor beta chains derived from one specimen sequenced in a study of control samples from healthy donors and cancer patients. Data came from immunoSEQ multiplex PCR; TCRdb stores just in-frame clones and leaves some out. The table has over 110,000 clones, about 88% seen once. Sequencing input: blood. Source of these receptors: a woman in her twenties or thirties in good health.

This clone was detected a few times. The chain uses TRBV5-1 and TRBJ2-5, with D perhaps TRBD2 (6 bases). The V gene lost 4 bases and the J gene lost 3 bases, with 13 bases spanning the gap. Germline values: CDR1 SGHRS, CDR2 YFSETQ. The CDR3 contains 14 residues. The CDR3 DNA reads TGCGCCAGCAGCCCCCCCTCGGGGGAAGAGACCCAGTACTTC. This sequence encodes CASSPPSGEETQYF. The full variable domain, rest sourced from reference TRBV5-1 and TRBJ2-5, is KAGVTQTPRYLIKTRGQQVTLSCSPISGHRSVSWYQQTPGQGLQFLFEYFSETQRNKGNFPGRFSGRQFSNSRSEMNVSTLELGDSALYLCASSPPSGEETQYFGPGTRLLVL.

The chain carries TRBV4-1 and TRBJ2-7, with D unresolved. CDR3 size: 15 residues. CDR1 is MGHRA and CDR2 is YSYEKL in the germline V gene. Trimming cost V 0 bases and J 4 bases, with 13 bases left between them. CDR3 loop: CASSQEARVTYEQYF. The CDR3 DNA sequence: TGCGCCAGCAGCCAAGAGGCACGGGTTACGTACGAGCAGTACTTC.

The chain recombines TRBV5-4 with TRBJ2-3; TRBD2 aligns across 8 bases. The ends lost 4 bases at V and 0 bases at J; junction bases unmatched: 10. The CDR3 is 17 amino acids. Germline CDR1 reads SGHNT; CDR2 reads YYREEE (reference sequence). This CDR3 reads CASSQFSSGPSTDTQYF. Here the CDR3 DNA reads TGTGCCAGCAGCCAATTCTCTAGCGGGCCTAGCACAGATACGCAGTATTTT.

This rearrangement joins TRBV20-1 to TRBJ1-4; D gene unclear. This CDR3 has 13 residues. Trimming pared 3 bases from V and 4 bases from J, leaving 9 bases between. The germline gives CDR1 DFQATT, CDR2 SNEGSKA (reference sequence). CDR3 sequence: CSASNGLNEKLFF. The CDR3 DNA sequence: TGCAGTGCTAGTAACGGCCTTAATGAAAAACTGTTTTTT.

The chain employs TRBV5-1 and TRBJ2-2, with D hard to call. CDR3 length equals 15 residues. With 4 bases removed from V and 1 base from J, the gap between germline ends came to 11 bases. The germline gives CDR1 SGHRS, CDR2 YFSETQ. Written as DNA, the CDR3 is TGCGCCAGCAGCAACGGGTTGGTGAACACCGGGGAGCTGTTTTTT. Translation: CASSNGLVNTGELFF.

The chain uses TRBV5-6 and TRBJ1-5; 10 positions agree with TRBD1. CDR1 is SGHDT, CDR2 YYEEEE, per germline. This CDR3 is built from 16 residues. The ends lost 0 bases at V and 6 bases at J; junction bases unmatched: 6. This chain's CDR3 is CASSLATGGARQPQHF. In DNA, the CDR3 is TGTGCCAGCAGCTTGGCGACAGGGGGCGCTCGTCAGCCCCAGCATTTT.

The chain has TRBV5-6 and TRBJ1-2; maybe TRBD1 (5 bases). Per the germline V gene, CDR1 is SGHDT and CDR2 is YYEEEE. Trimming removed 7 bases from V and 8 bases from J, with 18 bases in between. This CDR3 is built from 13 residues. The CDR3: CASLRGLTGGYTF. CDR3 bases: TGTGCCAGCCTAAGGGGACTTACTGGAGGCTACACCTTC. Full variable domain (remainder filled in from reference TRBV5-6 and TRBJ1-2): DAGVTQSPTHLIKTRGQQVTLRCSPKSGHDTVSWYQQALGQGPQFIFQYYEEEERQRGNFPDRFSGHQFPNYSSELNVNALLLGDSALYLCASLRGLTGGYTFGSGTRLTVV.

This sequence joins TRBV29-1 and TRBJ2-1; 9 bases align to TRBD1. This CDR3 comprises 14 residues. Germline CDR1 is SQVTM and CDR2 is ANQGSEA. The V and J ends lost 7 bases and 0 bases, in that order; junction bases with no gene match: 4. DNA of the CDR3: TGCAGCGGAAAGACAGGGGGCTCCTACAATGAGCAGTTCTTC. Protein: CSGKTGGSYNEQFF.

This chain uses TRBV5-1 with TRBJ1-5; D is ambiguous. V lost 0 bases to trimming and J lost 2 bases, with 0 bases between them. In germline, CDR1 is SGHRS, CDR2 YFSETQ. This CDR3 has 12 residues. The DNA of the CDR3 is TGCGCCAGCAGCTTGGGCAATCAGCCCCAGCATTTT. Encoded protein: CASSLGNQPQHF.

The chain combines TRBV9 with TRBJ1-1; no firm D call. Germline CDR1 and CDR2: SGDLS and YYNGEE. V was trimmed by 4 bases and J by 0 bases, leaving 22 bases between them. The CDR3 totals 18 residues. DNA for the CDR3: TGTGCCAGCAGCCCCCCCCCGGAGGCAGGCCACATGAACACTGAAGCTTTCTTT. Its protein is CASSPPPEAGHMNTEAFF. Filled out from reference TRBV9 and TRBJ1-1, the complete variable domain reads DSGVTQTPKHLITATGQRVTLRCSPRSGDLSVYWYQQSLDQGLQFLIQYYNGEERAKGNILERFSAQQFPDLHSELNLSSLELGDSALYFCASSPPPEAGHMNTEAFFGQGTRLTVV.

This chain connects TRBV10-3 to TRBJ2-7; D may be TRBD1 or TRBD2 (5 bases each). Germline assignment: CDR1 ENHRY and CDR2 SYGVKD. V gave up 4 bases and J gave up 2 bases, with 15 bases separating them. This CDR3 is built from 15 residues. CDR3 sequence: CAISVSRDLAYEQYF. In DNA, the CDR3 is TGTGCCATCAGTGTATCACGGGACCTAGCCTACGAGCAGTACTTC.

The rearrangement joins TRBV6-6 to TRBJ2-6; no reliable D call. CDR3 size: 15 residues. The V end was cut by 7 bases, the J end by 1 base, with 11 bases between. The V gene's germline CDR1 is MNHNY and CDR2 SVGAGI (reference sequence). The CDR3: CASTSATSGANVLTF. The DNA of the CDR3 is TGTGCCAGCACATCGGCGACATCTGGGGCCAACGTCCTGACTTTC.

The V and J genes are TRBV18 and TRBJ2-2, with D tentatively TRBD1 (5 bases). This CDR3 comprises 16 residues. The V gene lost 0 bases and the J gene lost 4 bases, with 12 bases spanning the gap. Germline-derived CDR1 and CDR2 are KGHSH and LQKENI. The CDR3 loop is CASSPPGVWGTGELFF. The CDR3 DNA is TGTGCCAGCTCACCACCAGGGGTATGGGGCACCGGGGAGCTGTTTTTT.

This chain links TRBV7-9 with TRBJ2-7; D might be TRBD1 or TRBD2, each matching 5 bases. V was cut by 1 base and J by 0 bases, with 10 bases left in between. This CDR3 is 15 amino acids long. Germline-derived CDR1 and CDR2 are SEHNR and FQNEAQ (reference sequence). The CDR3 DNA reads as TGTGCCAGCAGCTTAGTGCAGGGAGCCTCCTACGAGCAGTACTTC. Translating it yields CASSLVQGASYEQYF.

The J gene is TRBJ2-1, the V gene TRBV5-8; D tentatively reads TRBD1 or TRBD2 (5 bases each). The CDR3 spans 14 residues. Germline CDR1 reads SGHTS; CDR2 reads YDEGEE. Trimming cost V 1 base and J 7 bases, with 12 bases left between them. The CDR3 DNA reads TGTGCCAGCAGCTTGAGGCAGGGACGGAATGAGCAGTTCTTC. It yields the protein CASSLRQGRNEQFF.

V and J are TRBV19 and TRBJ1-1; unclear D gene. V was shortened by 6 bases and J by 1 base, with 6 bases between the two germline ends. The CDR3 loop spans 12 amino acids. The germline gives CDR1 LNHDA, CDR2 SQIVND (reference sequence). CDR3 bases: TGTGCCAGTAGGACCGAGAACACTGAAGCTTTCTTT. Protein: CASRTENTEAFF. Based on the CDR3 plus reference TRBV19 and TRBJ1-1, the full variable domain is DGGITQSPKYLFRKEGQNVTLSCEQNLNHDAMYWYRQDPGQGLRLIYYSQIVNDFQKGDIAEGYSVSREKKESFPLTVTSAQKNPTAFYLCASRTENTEAFFGQGTRLTVV.

As concerns this clone: One end of the junction is discordant with germline, which a read error may explain. V usage is TRBV10-3 and J usage is TRBJ2-2; TRBD2 agrees at 7 bases. CDR1 ENHRY and CDR2 SYGVKD come from the germline V gene. The CDR3 is 15 amino acids. The CDR3 DNA follows: TGTGCCATCAGTCAGTCGATGCGGGAGTCCGGGGAGCTGTTTTTT. This sequence encodes CAISQSMRESGELFF.

CDR3 loop: CASSPDFSINYGYTF. The CDR3 DNA sequence: TGTGCCAGCAGCCCCGACTTCTCAATTAACTATGGCTACACCTTC. The chain combines TRBV6-4 with TRBJ1-2, with D unclear. The CDR3 has 15 residues. Germline CDR1 reads MRHNA; CDR2 reads SNTAGT. V was trimmed by 6 bases and J by 1 base, leaving 15 bases between them.

This clone was seen only once. J is TRBJ1-2 and V is TRBV18; D is perhaps TRBD1 (5 bases). The CDR3 length is 14 residues. Per the germline V gene, CDR1 is KGHSH and CDR2 is LQKENI. V shed 0 bases and J shed 4 bases, with 9 bases lying between them. For the CDR3, the DNA is TGTGCCAGCTCACCACCGGACGGGGGCTATGGCTACACCTTC. It encodes CASSPPDGGYGYTF.

This sequence joins TRBV3-1 (or the pseudogene TRBV3-2) and TRBJ1-1; D not resolved. V was shortened by 2 bases and J by 5 bases, with 6 bases between the two germline ends. The CDR3 contains 12 residues. The germline CDR1 and CDR2 sequences are LGHDT and YNNKEL (reference sequence). CDR3 coding DNA: TGTGCCAGCAGCCAAATGGAGACTGAAGCTTTCTTT. Translating gives CASSQMETEAFF.

The CDR3 reads CASSWQRGYQPQHF. For the CDR3, the DNA is TGTGCCAGCAGCTGGCAGCGGGGGTATCAGCCCCAGCATTTT. V and J are TRBV6-4 and TRBJ1-5; a weak D match, TRBD1 (5 bases). This CDR3 spans 14 amino acids. V lost 6 bases and J 5 bases, leaving 14 bases between the germline ends. Germline V gene data show CDR1 as MRHNA and CDR2 as SNTAGT.

V gene TRBV27 combines with J gene TRBJ1-6; D unresolved. Germline values: CDR1 MNHEY, CDR2 SMNVEV (reference sequence). The V end was cut by 2 bases, the J end by 0 bases, with 11 bases between. The CDR3 loop spans 17 amino acids. The CDR3 DNA is TGTGCCAGCAGTTTAAGACCGACCGTCTCCTATAATTCACCCCTCCACTTT. Protein sequence: CASSLRPTVSYNSPLHF.

The chain recombines TRBV28 with TRBJ2-3; D is unclear. The V gene lost 6 bases and the J gene lost 6 bases, with 10 bases spanning the gap. Looked up from germline, CDR1 is MDHEN and CDR2 is SYDVKM. The CDR3 consists of 12 residues. CDR3 bases: TGTGCCAGCAGCTCACCCCAGGATACGCAGTATTTT. It specifies CASSSPQDTQYF.

The chain recombines TRBV9 with TRBJ2-5, with D maybe TRBD2 (6 bases). The CDR3 runs 15 residues. The V and J ends lost 0 bases and 5 bases respectively, with 14 bases between them. The germline CDR1 and CDR2 sequences are SGDLS and YYNGEE. In DNA, the CDR3 is TGTGCCAGCAGCGTAGGGGGTGGAAGCGGGGAGACCCAGTACTTC. This codes for CASSVGGGSGETQYF.

The chain combines TRBV28 with TRBJ1-1; D is undetermined. From germline, CDR1 is MDHEN and CDR2 SYDVKM. Trimming cost V 6 bases and J 11 bases, with 13 bases left between them. The CDR3 spans 11 residues. In nucleotides, the CDR3 is TGTGCCAGCAGCCACGCCCCGGGTGCTTTCTTT. Protein: CASSHAPGAFF.

This clone has a single count. J is TRBJ2-7 and V is TRBV30, with D tentatively TRBD1 or TRBD2 (6 bases each). Germline V lookup: CDR1 GTSNPN, CDR2 SVGIG (reference sequence). The CDR3 is made up of 15 amino acids. Between the trimmed V and J ends, which lost 1 base and 7 bases, there was a span of 20 bases. Written as DNA, the CDR3 is TGTGCCTGGAGTGGGACCGGGACACCTGGGGGGGAGCAGTACTTC. Residues: CAWSGTGTPGGEQYF.

The gene calls are TRBV13 and TRBJ1-6, with D possibly matching TRBD1 (6 bases). Germline CDR1 and CDR2: PRHDT and FYEKMQ (reference sequence). V lost 4 bases and J lost 7, with 14 bases in between. The CDR3 has 15 residues. In DNA form, the CDR3 reads TGTGCCAGCAGCTCGCGTATGAGGGGGAATTCACCCCTCCACTTT. Its protein is CASSSRMRGNSPLHF.

The chain has TRBV2 and TRBJ2-1; 11 positions agree with TRBD1. CDR1 is SNHLY, CDR2 FYNNEI, per germline. The CDR3 is 17 amino acids. V gave up 5 bases and J gave up 5 bases; unmatched junction bases: 11. The DNA of the CDR3 is TGTGCCAGCAGTCAGGACAGGGGGCGGCTAGCGGACAATGAGCAGTTCTTC. It specifies CASSQDRGRLADNEQFF.

The chain employs TRBV9 and TRBJ1-2; 11 bases fit TRBD1. The V gene end was trimmed by 0 bases and the J gene end by 1 base; junction bases not matched to a gene: 5. CDR3 length: 17 amino acids. Looked up from germline, CDR1 is SGDLS and CDR2 is YYNGEE. This CDR3 is CASSVGPDRGHNYGYTF. For the CDR3, the DNA is TGTGCCAGCAGCGTAGGTCCGGACAGGGGGCATAACTATGGCTACACCTTC.

This clone has only one observation. The V gene is TRBV4-1, the J gene TRBJ1-2; D unclear. The V and J ends lost 3 bases and 8 bases respectively, with 19 bases between them. Germline CDR1 is MGHRA and CDR2 is YSYEKL. There are 15 residues in the CDR3. The CDR3 sequence is CASSHPPRGVGGYTF. CDR3 bases: TGCGCCAGCAGCCACCCCCCCCGGGGAGTCGGGGGCTACACCTTC.